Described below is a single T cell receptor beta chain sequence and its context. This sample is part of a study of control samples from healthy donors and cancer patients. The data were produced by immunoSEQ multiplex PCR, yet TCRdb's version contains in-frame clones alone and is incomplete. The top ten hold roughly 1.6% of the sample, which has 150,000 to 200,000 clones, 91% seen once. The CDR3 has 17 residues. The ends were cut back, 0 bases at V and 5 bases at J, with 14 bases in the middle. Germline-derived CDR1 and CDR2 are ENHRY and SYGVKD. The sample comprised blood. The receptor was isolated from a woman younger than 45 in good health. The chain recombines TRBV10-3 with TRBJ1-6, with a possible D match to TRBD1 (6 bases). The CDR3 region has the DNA TGTGCCATCAGTGAGTCGTCGAGAGGGGGGAATAATTCACCCCTCCACTTT. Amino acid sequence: CAISESSRGGNNSPLHF.